This TCR beta chain was captured in a study of T cell clonotyping in hematopoietic cell transplantation. Points from the study as a whole: CD4 and CD8 repertoire contributions could not be separated without sorting. Graft donor and pretransplant recipient Inverse Simpson Index values predicted broader posttransplant TCR diversity.

Of note for this clone: Its antigen is unknown.

TCRdb keeps only in-frame clones here, not all; method: immunoSEQ multiplex PCR. This sample has about 9,500 clones, with roughly 93% found just once. This CDR3 is 13 amino acids long. Trimming removed 0 bases at V and 3 bases at J, with 7 bases between. Germline loops: CDR1 SGHRS, CDR2 YFSETQ. The source of this sequence is a male patient aged 50 to 59 who had an allogeneic stem cell transplant from a related donor, so T cells may come from the graft donor. Some clones in this sample may be carry-over from other donors' samples. V is TRBV5-1 and J is TRBJ2-7; D is possibly TRBD2 (6 bases). Source: PBMCs, taken 100 days after allogeneic stem cell transplant. The chain's CDR3 is CASSLGGVYEQYF. The CDR3 DNA is TGCGCCAGCAGCTTGGGGGGGGTCTACGAGCAGTACTTC.